These 20 T cell receptor beta chains originate from one sample sequenced in a study of blood T cell repertoires in COVID-19. Sequencing was performed with immunoSEQ multiplex PCR; in TCRdb, only in-frame clones are kept and a portion is missing. The sample consists of 90,000 to 120,000 clones, roughly nine tenths of them appearing once. The sample taken for sequencing was peripheral blood. Source of these receptors: a woman older than 75 with acute or convalescent COVID-19.

The genes are TRBV2 and TRBJ2-7; D gene ambiguous. CDR3 size: 13 residues. The V and J ends lost 4 bases and 2 bases respectively, with 9 bases between them. Germline CDR1 and CDR2: SNHLY and FYNNEI. CDR3 region: CASSGQATYEQYF. In DNA form, the CDR3 reads TGTGCCAGCAGTGGGCAGGCGACCTACGAGCAGTACTTC.

This clone came up once. This chain connects TRBV11-2 to TRBJ2-3; maybe TRBD2 (6 bases). V shed 6 bases and J shed 6 bases, with 16 bases lying between them. The CDR3 is 14 residues long. Germline assignment: CDR1 SGHAT and CDR2 FQNNGV. CDR3 in DNA: TGTGCCAGCAGACCGGGACTGCCCTTTGATACGCAGTATTTT. It codes for CASRPGLPFDTQYF.

This clone is a singleton in its sample. The chain links TRBV6-5 to TRBJ1-1; a possible D gene is TRBD1 (5 bases). CDR1 is MNHEY and CDR2 is SVGAGI in the germline V gene. The germline V and J ends were trimmed by 10 bases and 1 base, with 16 bases remaining between them. The CDR3 extends over 14 amino acids. CDR3 DNA sequence: TGTGCCACTCGAGGCGGGACGGGGAACACTGAAGCTTTCTTT. This translates into CATRGGTGNTEAFF.

The CDR3 region has the DNA TGTGCCAGCAGCTTATTATCAGGCACCGGGGAGCTGTTTTTT. Translating it yields CASSLLSGTGELFF. The genes are TRBV7-6 and TRBJ2-2, with D unclear. Germline V gives CDR1 SGHVS, CDR2 FNYEAQ. The length of the CDR3 is 14 residues. With 2 bases removed from V and 4 bases from J, the gap between germline ends came to 8 bases.

The chain recombines TRBV27 with TRBJ2-7; 8 bases are a match to TRBD1. This CDR3 spans 14 amino acids. CDR1 is MNHEY, CDR2 SMNVEV, per germline (reference sequence). Trimming at V came to 5 bases and at J to 5 bases, leaving 8 bases not matched to a gene. The chain's CDR3 is CASSIGQGSDEQYF. CDR3 DNA sequence: TGTGCCAGCAGTATCGGACAGGGATCGGACGAGCAGTACTTC.

This clone was recorded only once. The J gene is TRBJ2-7, the V gene TRBV28; 8 positions match TRBD2. Germline CDR1 MDHEN, CDR2 SYDVKM. CDR3 size: 13 residues. V lost 2 bases, J lost 6 bases, and 3 bases stayed unmatched. CDR3 nucleotides: TGTGCCAGCAGTTTAATTCGGGGGGGCGAGCAGTACTTC. It yields the protein CASSLIRGGEQYF.

Only a few counts were recorded for this clone. This sequence joins TRBV7-9 and TRBJ1-4, with 9 bases that match TRBD1. The germline V gene encodes CDR1 SEHNR and CDR2 FQNEAQ (reference sequence). V dropped 6 bases and J dropped 6; count of bases not matched to a gene: 5. The CDR3 is 14 amino acids. In DNA, the CDR3 is TGTGCCAGCAGTTTCGACAGGGGGTATGAAAAACTGTTTTTT. It specifies CASSFDRGYEKLFF. Full variable domain (outside the CDR3, taken from reference TRBV7-9 and TRBJ1-4): DTGVSQNPRHKITKRGQNVTFRCDPISEHNRLYWYRQTLGQGPEFLTYFQNEAQLEKSRLLSDRFSAERPKGSFSTLEIQRTEQGDSAMYLCASSFDRGYEKLFFGSGTQLSVL.

This clone was detected only a few times. The chain carries TRBV7-9 and TRBJ2-1; D may be TRBD1 (5 bases). Per the germline V gene, CDR1 is SEHNR and CDR2 is FQNEAQ (reference sequence). The V gene lost 2 bases and the J gene lost 9 bases, with 14 bases spanning the gap. This CDR3 comprises 14 residues. Written as DNA, the CDR3 is TGTGCCAGCAGCTTAATGTGGGGCTGGGGTGAGCAGTTCTTC. Translated: CASSLMWGWGEQFF.

J is TRBJ1-4 and V is TRBV5-1; D gene unclear. There are 15 residues in the CDR3. V gave up 0 bases and J gave up 3 bases, with 9 bases separating them. From germline, CDR1 is SGHRS and CDR2 YFSETQ. The CDR3 sequence is CASSLGAGANEKLFF. CDR3 nucleotides: TGCGCCAGCAGCTTGGGGGCGGGAGCTAATGAAAAACTGTTTTTT.

The rearrangement links TRBV7-8 to TRBJ2-4, with TRBD2 identical over 12 bases. With 3 bases clipped from V and 5 bases from J, the junction kept 11 bases outside the gene matches. This CDR3 comprises 18 residues. CDR1 and CDR2 from the germline V gene are SGHVS and FQNEAQ. The CDR3 DNA sequence: TGTGCCAGCAGCTTTCTCCACGCTAGCGGGGGGGCCCAAAACATTCAGTACTTC. Its translation is CASSFLHASGGAQNIQYF.

This clone has only one observation. CDR3 bases: TGTGCCAGCAGTCTCAGGGGAAATGGCTACACCTTC. Its protein is CASSLRGNGYTF. The chain links TRBV27 to TRBJ1-2; D perhaps matches TRBD1 (6 bases). The CDR3 runs to 12 residues. The germline V gene encodes CDR1 MNHEY and CDR2 SMNVEV (reference sequence). Between the trimmed V and J ends, which lost 5 bases and 6 bases, there was a span of 10 bases.

The chain recombines TRBV7-9 with TRBJ1-5; D might be TRBD1 (5 bases). V was shortened by 6 bases and J by 3 bases, with 6 bases between the two germline ends. The CDR3 totals 12 residues. CDR1 and CDR2 (germline): SEHNR, FQNEAQ (reference sequence). As DNA, the CDR3 is TGTGCCAGCAGGGACAACAATCAGCCCCAGCATTTT. Protein product: CASRDNNQPQHF.

The genes are TRBV6-6 and TRBJ2-7, with 7 bases fitting TRBD2. Germline V gene lookup returns CDR1 MNHNY and CDR2 SVGAGI (reference sequence). J lost 4 bases, V lost 3 bases, and 6 bases had no gene match. The CDR3 length is 14 residues. The CDR3: CASSYGGGRYEQYF. CDR3 nucleotides: TGTGCCAGCAGTTATGGCGGGGGTAGGTACGAGCAGTACTTC.

The CDR3, as DNA: TGTGCCAGCGAAGGGGGGGGGCTAGATACGCAGTATTTT. The encoded protein is CASEGGGLDTQYF. The chain has TRBV28 and TRBJ2-3, with a weak D call TRBD2 (7 bases). The CDR3 runs 13 residues. Trimming cost V 8 bases and J 5 bases, with 14 bases left between them. Germline V gene data show CDR1 as MDHEN and CDR2 as SYDVKM.

The chain combines TRBV10-2 with TRBJ2-7, with TRBD1 identical over 9 bases. The CDR3 has 13 residues. CDR1 is WSHSY, CDR2 SAAADI, per germline. Unmatched junction bases numbered 6, after V lost 9 bases and J lost 3 bases. The CDR3 DNA is TGCGCCAGGCCCGGGACAGGGATCTACGAGCAGTACTTC. Amino acids: CARPGTGIYEQYF.

The rearrangement uses TRBV6-4 and TRBJ2-1, with TRBD1 matching 9 bases. With 3 bases clipped from V and 10 bases from J, the junction kept 10 bases outside the gene matches. The CDR3 extends over 15 amino acids. Germline loops: CDR1 MRHNA, CDR2 SNTAGT. CDR3 DNA: TGTGCCAGCAGTGATGGGGACAGGGCGCCGGGGGAGCAGTTCTTC. Protein sequence: CASSDGDRAPGEQFF.

This chain links TRBV27 with TRBJ2-1; D remains unclear. Germline values: CDR1 MNHEY, CDR2 SMNVEV (reference sequence). The ends were cut back, 3 bases at V and 2 bases at J, with 8 bases in the middle. This CDR3 contains 14 residues. The CDR3 region is CASSLSRAYNEQFF. The CDR3 DNA sequence: TGTGCCAGCAGTTTGTCTCGGGCCTACAATGAGCAGTTCTTC.

The J gene is TRBJ1-2, the V gene TRBV7-2; 9 positions match TRBD1. V lost 5 bases and J lost 4; bases outside the gene matches: 8. The CDR3 loop spans 15 amino acids. Germline V gene sequence: CDR1 SGHTA, CDR2 FQGNSA. The CDR3 coding sequence is TGTGCCAGCAGCACGGGACAGGGACAGGGCTATGGCTACACCTTC. Translating gives CASSTGQGQGYGYTF.

As to this clone: Other DNA sequences in this specimen translate into the identical CDR3. The DNA of the CDR3 is TGTGCCAGCAGCCTAACAGGGGGCCAGCCCCAGCATTTT. It translates to CASSLTGGQPQHF. The chain is built from TRBV12-3 or TRBV12-4 and TRBJ1-5, with 9 bases lining up with TRBD1. The V and J ends lost 6 bases and 7 bases, in that order; junction bases with no gene match: 4. There are 13 residues in the CDR3.

The chain employs TRBV29-1 and TRBJ2-7; D not certain. V was shortened by 3 bases and J by 4 bases, with 7 bases between the two germline ends. The germline gives CDR1 SQVTM, CDR2 ANQGSEA. CDR3 length equals 11 residues. Here the CDR3 reads CSVDQNYEQYF. CDR3 DNA: TGCAGCGTTGATCAGAATTACGAGCAGTACTTC.